This TCR beta chain was captured in a study of blood T cell repertoires in COVID-19. Study at large: Italy, Spain and the United States were the sources of the convalescent and acute COVID-19 samples.

Only in-frame clones appear in the TCRdb table, and some are missing; sequencing was by immunoSEQ multiplex PCR. Here the sample spans 100,000 to 150,000 clones, 85% to 90% being singletons. The CDR3 has 16 amino acids. CDR1 SNHLY and CDR2 FYNNEI come from the germline V gene. The V segment lost 6 bases and the J segment 8 bases; nucleotides outside the gene matches: 13. The Seattle site enrolled patients during active infection and followed them longitudinally. This rearrangement joins TRBV2 to TRBJ2-1; TRBD2 agrees at 10 bases. The receptor was derived from a man aged 55 to 70 with COVID-19, enrolled during active disease. Sample: peripheral blood. The CDR3, as DNA: TGTGCCAGCAGGTTGCAGAGCGGGGGGGCAGGCTATGAGCAGTTCTTC. It is translated as CASRLQSGGAGYEQFF.